This T cell receptor beta chain came from a study of shared clonotypes between healthy human individuals. TCRdb's copy holds only in-frame clones and misses some; the assay was immunoSEQ multiplex PCR. The sample yields 2 million to 2.5 million clones, roughly 90% seen once. V was pared by 4 bases and J by 0 bases, with 7 bases between. The germline CDR1 and CDR2 sequences are SQVTM and ANQGSEA. The CDR3 is 13 residues long. Adult Caucasians living in Nashville, Tennessee made up all of the donors. This clone was seen only once. This receptor was identified in a man aged 18 to 30 in good health. Some clones in this sample may be carry-over from other donors' samples. The specimen sequenced was naive CD4+ T cells from PBMCs. Subset reported: CD45RA+ positively selected. The chain recombines TRBV29-1 with TRBJ1-3, with D hard to call. CDR3 nucleotides: TGCAGCGTTGTTGGCTACTCTGGAAACACCATATATTTT. Amino acids: CSVVGYSGNTIYF. Supplemented by reference TRBV29-1 and TRBJ1-3, the full variable domain reads SAVISQKPSRDICQRGTSLTIQCQVDSQVTMMFWYRQQPGQSLTLIATANQGSEATYESGFVIDKFPISRPNLTFSTLTVSNMSPEDSSIYLCSVVGYSGNTIYFGEGSWLTVV.